The 25 T cell receptor beta chains below all came from one sample that was sequenced in a study of T cell responses to AZD1222 COVID-19 vaccine. Profiling relied on immunoSEQ multiplex PCR, and the TCRdb table lists in-frame clones only, not all of them. The sample gives 160,000 or so clones, roughly 86% of which show up once; more than 5.5% is in the top ten. The sequences come from peripheral blood, collected on day 0 of AZD1222 vaccination. The source is an adult in good health.

The chain uses TRBV6-2 or TRBV6-3 and TRBJ2-7; 10 bases match TRBD1. Germline-derived CDR1 and CDR2 are MNHEY and SVGEGT. This CDR3 has 16 amino acids. The ends lost 5 bases at V and 2 bases at J; junction bases unmatched: 9. The CDR3 region has the DNA TGTGCCAGCAGTAGCTCGGACAGGGGGAGAGCCTACGAGCAGTACTTC. Translated, it gives CASSSSDRGRAYEQYF.

The sample holds many counts of this clone. The rearrangement uses TRBV30 and TRBJ2-1, with 8 bases that match TRBD1. Germline loops: CDR1 GTSNPN, CDR2 SVGIG (reference sequence). Trimming took 4 bases from V and 5 from J; bases not matched to a gene: 4. The CDR3 has 13 amino acids. CDR3: CAWNRGFHNEQFF. The CDR3 nucleotides read TGTGCCTGGAACAGGGGGTTTCACAATGAGCAGTTCTTC. The whole variable domain, filled in from reference TRBV30 and TRBJ2-1, reads SQTIHQWPATLVQPVGSPLSLECTVEGTSNPNLYWYRQAAGRGLQLLFYSVGIGQISSEVPQNLSASRPQDRQFILSSKKLLLSDSGFYLCAWNRGFHNEQFFGPGTRLTVL.

This clone was seen a single time. The chain's CDR3 is CASSLDLGTSLQETQYF. In DNA, the CDR3 is TGTGCCAGCAGCTTAGATCTGGGGACATCTTTACAAGAGACCCAGTACTTC. The V and J genes are TRBV7-9 and TRBJ2-5; perhaps TRBD1 as D (6 bases). In germline, CDR1 is SEHNR, CDR2 FQNEAQ (reference sequence). This CDR3 has 17 amino acids. V was shortened by 1 base and J by 2 bases, with 17 bases between the two germline ends.

This clone is a singleton in its sample. The V call is TRBV5-1, the J call TRBJ2-3, with 8 bases that match TRBD1. The trim removed 0 bases at V and 1 base at J, leaving 10 bases unmatched. There are 18 residues in the CDR3. CDR1 and CDR2 (germline): SGHRS, YFSETQ. The CDR3 loop reads CASSLVGRQGWGTDTQYF. The CDR3 nucleotides are TGCGCCAGCAGCTTGGTGGGTCGACAGGGGTGGGGCACAGATACGCAGTATTTT.

The chain is built from TRBV6-5 and TRBJ2-3; D unresolved. V was clipped by 6 bases and J by 0 bases, with 13 bases between them. CDR1 and CDR2 (germline): MNHEY, SVGAGI. The CDR3 is 15 amino acids. The CDR3 region has the DNA TGTGCCAGCAGCCGCGGACGGTTAAGCACAGATACGCAGTATTTT. This encodes CASSRGRLSTDTQYF.

The chain is built from TRBV4-3 and TRBJ2-5, with no clear D. This CDR3 contains 13 residues. Germline V gene lookup returns CDR1 LGHNA and CDR2 YSLEER. V was trimmed by 4 bases and J by 5 bases, leaving 11 bases between them. The CDR3 loop reads CASSPRLGETQYF. CDR3 nucleotide sequence: TGCGCCAGCAGCCCGCGCTTAGGGGAGACCCAGTACTTC.

This sequence joins TRBV7-2 and TRBJ1-6; D possibly corresponds to TRBD1 (5 bases). Trimming shortened V by 4 bases and J by 0 bases, and 10 bases separated the two germline ends. Germline CDR1 SGHTA, CDR2 FQGNSA. The CDR3 length is 16 residues. In DNA, the CDR3 is TGTGCCAGCAGCTCTGGGGCGAGCTCCTATAATTCACCCCTCCACTTT. Protein sequence: CASSSGASSYNSPLHF.

This chain links TRBV5-1 with TRBJ1-1; no reliable D call. Germline V gene lookup returns CDR1 SGHRS and CDR2 YFSETQ. V dropped 1 base and J dropped 2 bases, with 9 bases sitting between them. The CDR3 spans 14 residues. The DNA for the CDR3 is TGCGCCAGCAGCTTGACCCCTGGCAACACTGAAGCTTTCTTT. Its translation is CASSLTPGNTEAFF.

The chain links TRBV2 to TRBJ1-1; D gene ambiguous. The ends were cut back, 8 bases at V and 1 base at J, with 11 bases in the middle. The CDR3 covers 13 residues. Germline CDR1 reads SNHLY; CDR2 reads FYNNEI. The CDR3 DNA sequence: TGTGCCAGCTCGGGCCAGCCGAACACTGAAGCTTTCTTT. It translates to CASSGQPNTEAFF. Full variable domain (remainder filled in from reference TRBV2 and TRBJ1-1): EPEVTQTPSHQVTQMGQEVILRCVPISNHLYFYWYRQILGQKVEFLVSFYNNEISEKSEIFDDQFSVERPDGSNFTLKIRSTKLEDSAMYFCASSGQPNTEAFFGQGTRLTVV.

The V gene is TRBV10-3, the J gene TRBJ2-2; 8 bases align to TRBD2. CDR1 is ENHRY, CDR2 SYGVKD, per germline. The CDR3 length is 13 residues. The J segment lost 5 bases and the V segment lost 7 bases, leaving 3 bases of the junction unmatched. CDR3 residues: CAITERETGELFF. The CDR3 DNA sequence: TGTGCCATCACAGAGCGGGAGACCGGGGAGCTGTTTTTT.

The gene calls are TRBV7-2 and TRBJ2-2; D not resolved. This CDR3 spans 15 amino acids. CDR1 and CDR2 (germline): SGHTA, FQGNSA. V was clipped by 6 bases and J by 4 bases, with 15 bases between them. The CDR3 nucleotides are TGTGCCAGCAGTTCCCTGGATTCGCCCACCGGGGAGCTGTTTTTT. It is translated as CASSSLDSPTGELFF. Full variable domain (outside the CDR3, taken from reference TRBV7-2 and TRBJ2-2): GAGVSQSPSNKVTEKGKDVELRCDPISGHTALYWYRQSLGQGLEFLIYFQGNSAPDKSGLPSDRFSAERTGGSVSTLTIQRTQQEDSAVYLCASSSLDSPTGELFFGEGSRLTVL.

This rearrangement joins TRBV28 to TRBJ1-3, with D maybe TRBD1 (6 bases). The germline gives CDR1 MDHEN, CDR2 SYDVKM. CDR3 length equals 16 residues. V lost 4 bases to trimming and J lost 4 bases, with 17 bases between them. The CDR3, as DNA: TGTGCCAGCAGTTCTCCGCGGGGGGCCAAAGGAAACACCATATATTTT. Its translation: CASSSPRGAKGNTIYF.

The chain is built from TRBV23-1 and TRBJ1-5; TRBD1 might be the D (5 bases). TRBV23-1 is sorted into the ORF group, with uncertain function. This CDR3 region has 16 residues. Trimming left V 1 base short and J 7 bases short, with 17 bases between. The CDR3 sequence: CASSQFLEQGRQPQHF. In nucleotides, the CDR3 is TGCGCCAGCAGTCAATTTCTGGAGCAGGGCAGGCAGCCCCAGCATTTT.

CDR3 sequence reads: CASSLAAGRNTDTQYF. In nucleotides, the CDR3 is TGTGCCAGCAGCTTAGCAGCGGGACGGAACACAGATACGCAGTATTTT. The chain uses TRBV7-6 and TRBJ2-3; 7 bases are a match to TRBD2. The CDR3 is 16 amino acids. Germline CDR1 and CDR2: SGHVS and FNYEAQ. V dropped 0 bases and J dropped 2; count of bases not matched to a gene: 5.

The chain uses TRBV7-2 and TRBJ1-5, with D perhaps TRBD1 (5 bases). Trimming stripped 5 bases from V and 1 base from J, with 9 bases between. The CDR3 is 14 amino acids. Per germline, CDR1 SGHTA and CDR2 FQGNSA. The CDR3 region is CASSPTVSNQPQHF. Here the CDR3 DNA reads TGTGCCAGCAGCCCGACAGTAAGCAATCAGCCCCAGCATTTT.

The chain carries TRBV6-5 and TRBJ1-5, with D tentatively TRBD1 (5 bases). The length of the CDR3 is 14 residues. The V gene lost 0 bases and the J gene lost 11 bases, with 14 bases spanning the gap. The V gene's germline CDR1 is MNHEY and CDR2 SVGAGI. For the CDR3, the DNA is TGTGCCAGCAGTTACTCGATGGCCGCGGGGGCCCAGCATTTT. It specifies CASSYSMAAGAQHF.

The chain is built from TRBV7-8 and TRBJ1-1; the D gene is possibly TRBD1 (5 bases). Germline-derived CDR1 and CDR2 are SGHVS and FQNEAQ. V dropped 5 bases and J dropped 5 bases, with 21 bases sitting between them. This CDR3 spans 16 amino acids. The CDR3: CASSPPVGKWGTEAFF. The CDR3 DNA follows: TGTGCCAGCAGCCCTCCAGTCGGGAAATGGGGGACTGAAGCTTTCTTT.

The CDR3 DNA follows: TGCGCCAGCAGCTTGCCGACAGACGAGCAGTTCTTC. This gives the protein CASSLPTDEQFF. V usage is TRBV5-1 and J usage is TRBJ2-1; tentative D call: TRBD1 (5 bases). The CDR3 spans 12 residues. Trimming shortened V by 1 base and J by 10 bases, and 9 bases separated the two germline ends. Looked up from germline, CDR1 is SGHRS and CDR2 is YFSETQ.

The V and J genes are TRBV28 and TRBJ2-2, with 7 positions matching TRBD1. J gave up 3 bases and V 3 bases, and 7 bases lay outside the gene matches. The length of the CDR3 is 16 residues. Germline V gives CDR1 MDHEN, CDR2 SYDVKM. The CDR3 sequence is CASSFTGDAYTGELFF. DNA for the CDR3: TGTGCCAGCAGTTTTACAGGGGATGCGTACACCGGGGAGCTGTTTTTT. Based on the CDR3 plus reference TRBV28 and TRBJ2-2, the full variable domain is DVKVTQSSRYLVKRTGEKVFLECVQDMDHENMFWYRQDPGLGLRLIYFSYDVKMKEKGDIPEGYSVSREKKERFSLILESASTNQTSMYLCASSFTGDAYTGELFFGEGSRLTVL.

The gene calls are TRBV5-6 and TRBJ1-1, with D perhaps TRBD1 (6 bases). The CDR3 extends over 14 amino acids. With 4 bases removed from V and 5 bases from J, the gap between germline ends came to 15 bases. CDR1 is SGHDT, CDR2 YYEEEE, per germline. The CDR3 nucleotides are TGTGCCAGCAGCCTCGGAGGGGGAAGGACTGAAGCTTTCTTT. Translated: CASSLGGGRTEAFF.

This clone was seen a handful of times. CDR3 sequence: CASSYSRVEDTEAFF. CDR3 DNA sequence: TGTGCCAGCAGTTACTCCAGGGTGGAGGACACTGAAGCTTTCTTT. The chain carries TRBV6-5 and TRBJ1-1; weak D call: TRBD1 (5 bases). CDR3 size: 15 residues. Per the germline V gene, CDR1 is MNHEY and CDR2 is SVGAGI. V shed 0 bases and J shed 3 bases, with 11 bases lying between them.

The rearrangement uses TRBV9 and TRBJ2-5; D gene ambiguous. The V end was cut by 4 bases, the J end by 1 base, with 8 bases between. CDR1 and CDR2 (germline): SGDLS, YYNGEE. This CDR3 contains 13 residues. The CDR3 sequence is CASSTQSQETQYF. Here the CDR3 DNA reads TGTGCCAGCAGCACCCAGAGCCAAGAGACCCAGTACTTC.

The chain uses TRBV13 and TRBJ2-7; 13 bases are a match to TRBD2. The length of the CDR3 is 14 residues. After removal of 5 bases from V and 6 bases from J, the junction contained 4 bases not matched to a gene. Germline V CDR1 and CDR2: PRHDT, FYEKMQ (reference sequence). Here the CDR3 DNA reads TGTGCCAGCAGCCCTGGACTAGCGGGGGTCGAGCAGTACTTC. As protein: CASSPGLAGVEQYF.

This chain uses TRBV14 with TRBJ1-1; possible D gene TRBD1, 6 bases. V was clipped by 2 bases and J by 4 bases, with 14 bases between them. The CDR3 is made up of 15 amino acids. Germline assignment: CDR1 SGHDN and CDR2 FVKESK. The CDR3 DNA follows: TGTGCCAGCAGCCAAATTGCGGGAGGGGGCACTGAAGCTTTCTTT. Protein sequence: CASSQIAGGGTEAFF.

This clone has more than one count but fewer than ten. This chain links TRBV7-2 with TRBJ2-7; 10 bases line up with TRBD2. Germline-derived CDR1 and CDR2 are SGHTA and FQGNSA. Trimming removed 2 bases from V and 3 bases from J; junction bases left unmatched: 4. The CDR3 covers 15 residues. Here the CDR3 DNA reads TGTGCCAGCAGCTTAAGGACTAGCGGTAACTACGAGCAGTACTTC. It yields the protein CASSLRTSGNYEQYF.